The 3 T cell receptor beta chains listed next were all sequenced from one sample in a study of OX40 agonist ivuxolimab in advanced cancers. Libraries were prepared by immunoSEQ multiplex PCR; TCRdb keeps only in-frame clonotypes and omits some of them. The table has over 15,000 clones, approximately 80% seen once. The specimen comprised CD4+ or CD8+ T cells sorted from blood, sampled in a trial of the OX40 agonist ivuxolimab. The receptors derive from an adult with an advanced solid tumor such as melanoma, head and neck, liver or kidney cancer.

The CDR3 DNA follows: TGTGCCAGCAGCTTAACTAGCGGGGTTGCCTACGAGCAGTACTTC. Protein sequence: CASSLTSGVAYEQYF. The gene calls are TRBV7-3 and TRBJ2-7, with TRBD2 identical over 8 bases. Unmatched junction bases numbered 3, after V lost 0 bases and J lost 2 bases. Germline-derived CDR1 and CDR2 are SGHTA and FQGTGA. The CDR3 contains 15 residues. The whole variable domain, remainder taken from reference TRBV7-3 and TRBJ2-7, is GAGVSQTPSNKVTEKGKYVELRCDPISGHTALYWYRQSLGQGPEFLIYFQGTGAADDSGLPNDRFFAVRPEGSVSTLKIQRTERGDSAVYLCASSLTSGVAYEQYFGPGTRLTVT.

This chain joins TRBV13 and TRBJ2-3; no definite D call. V was shortened by 8 bases and J by 3 bases, with 6 bases between the two germline ends. This CDR3 has 11 residues. The germline V gene has CDR1 PRHDT and CDR2 FYEKMQ (reference sequence). For the CDR3, the DNA is TGTGCCAGCTCGCGGACAGATACGCAGTATTTT. This encodes CASSRTDTQYF.

The V call is TRBV9, the J call TRBJ2-6, with D uncertain. Germline V gives CDR1 SGDLS, CDR2 YYNGEE. V was pared by 4 bases and J by 0 bases, with 20 bases between. CDR3 length: 19 residues. The CDR3 loop is CASSPSDSRHHSGANVLTF. For the CDR3, the DNA is TGTGCCAGCAGCCCATCTGATTCGAGACATCACTCTGGGGCCAACGTCCTGACTTTC.